The rows below give T cell receptor beta chains drawn from one sample of a study of T-cell memory formation after mild COVID-19. TCRdb redid the calling of the 5' RACE reads with MiXCR, one entry per CDR3 protein. The table lists about 280,000 distinct CDR3 sequences, around 8% of them singletons. The specimen sequenced was PBMCs or a T cell subset sorted from them (not recorded which). The receptors were sampled from a man younger than 30 who had mild COVID-19 (a few samples of this study predate the infection). Cell type and time point are not known. The CDR3 runs from the conserved cysteine through the conserved F or W. D genes are given only for firm matches. The listing skips clone size in some rows; elsewhere it reads once, few, many or a size class.

D gene	clone size	V gene	CDR3 length	J gene	CDR3 DNA	CDR3 protein
NA	few	TRBV5-6	17	TRBJ2-1	TGTGCCAGCAGCTCACTGGGGGACCCAAGCTCCTACAATGAGCAGTTCTTC	CASSSLGDPSSYNEQFF
TRBD1	many	TRBV20-1	14	TRBJ2-3	TGCAGTGGGGCCAAGGGGGCGCGCACAGATACGCAGTATTTT	CSGAKGARTDTQYF
TRBD1	many	TRBV10-3	16	TRBJ1-2	TGTGCCATCAGTGAGCCTCCGGGACAGGACAACTATGGCTACACCTTC	CAISEPPGQDNYGYTF
TRBD1	few	TRBV6-5	15	TRBJ2-2	TGTGCCAGCAGCGATTCCGGGACAGGGATCGGGGAGCTGTTTTTT	CASSDSGTGIGELFF
TRBD2	few	TRBV15	14	TRBJ2-1	TGTGCCACCAGCAGCAGCGGGGGCCGGAATGAGCAGTTCTTC	CATSSSGGRNEQFF
NA	NA	TRBV6-5	16	TRBJ2-3	TGTGCCAGCAGTTACTCGGGGGGGCTGGGCACAGATACGCAGTATTTT	CASSYSGGLGTDTQYF
TRBD1	few	TRBV29-1	13	TRBJ1-1	TGCAGCGTGGCGGGACAGTTGAACACTGAAGCTTTCTTT	CSVAGQLNTEAFF
NA	NA	TRBV6-2/TRBV6-3	13	TRBJ2-7	TGTGCCAGCAGTTACACCCGCTCCTACGAGCAGTACTTC	CASSYTRSYEQYF
NA	NA	TRBV24-1	12	TRBJ2-1	TGTGCCACCAGTGGGGACAACAATGAGCAGTTCTTC	CATSGDNNEQFF
TRBD2	few	TRBV7-2	15	TRBJ2-5	TGTGCCAGCAGCTTGGGAGCGGGGCGTATAGAGACCCAGTACTTC	CASSLGAGRIETQYF
TRBD1	NA	TRBV28	14	TRBJ1-2	TGTGCCAGCAGCCTCAGGACAGGGATCTATGGCTACACCTTC	CASSLRTGIYGYTF
TRBD1	NA	TRBV29-1	13	TRBJ2-3	TGCAGCGCCTCGGGACAGGGGGCGGATACGCAGTATTTT	CSASGQGADTQYF
NA	NA	TRBV24-1	16	TRBJ2-2	TGTGCCACCAGTGAGTCTACAGGAACGGGCACCGGGGAGCTGTTTTTT	CATSESTGTGTGELFF
NA	many	TRBV5-1	13	TRBJ1-1	TGCGCCAGCAGCTTTCAACCTGGAACTGAAGCTTTCTTT	CASSFQPGTEAFF
NA	NA	TRBV12-3/TRBV12-4	12	TRBJ2-2	TGTGCCAGCAGTTATCAAGCAGGGGAGCTGTTTTTT	CASSYQAGELFF
NA	few	TRBV4-2	15	TRBJ2-1	TGTGCCAGCAGCCAAGTCGGGGGCGTCTACAATGAGCAGTTCTTC	CASSQVGGVYNEQFF
TRBD1	few	TRBV9	17	TRBJ1-5	TGTGCCAGCAGCGCCGAAGGGACAGCCCATAGCAATCAGCCCCAGCATTTT	CASSAEGTAHSNQPQHF
TRBD1	many	TRBV12-3/TRBV12-4	15	TRBJ2-3	TGTGCCAGCAATATGGACAGGACTGCCACAGATACGCAGTATTTT	CASNMDRTATDTQYF
NA	few	TRBV5-5	15	TRBJ2-4	TGTGCCAGCAGCGTCCAGGACATGCCCAGGGACATTCAGTACTTC	CASSVQDMPRDIQYF
TRBD2	many	TRBV7-9	14	TRBJ2-3	TGTGCCAGCAGCTCTAGCGGCAGCACAGATACGCAGTATTTT	CASSSSGSTDTQYF
TRBD1	many	TRBV7-2	16	TRBJ2-5	TGTGCCAGCAGCGTCCTGACAGGGCGGGCTGGGGAGACCCAGTACTTC	CASSVLTGRAGETQYF
NA	NA	TRBV5-1	15	TRBJ2-7	TGCGCCAGCAGCTTGGCCGGCAGGGCATCCTACGAGCAGTACTTC	CASSLAGRASYEQYF
NA	few	TRBV27	15	TRBJ2-1	TGTGCCAGCAGTTTAACGAGCCCTAAGGTGAATGAGCAGTTCTTC	CASSLTSPKVNEQFF
NA	NA	TRBV5-1	13	TRBJ1-2	TGCGCCAGCAGCTTGAGAGAGCAGTCCGGCTACACCTTC	CASSLREQSGYTF
TRBD2	few	TRBV24-1	14	TRBJ2-3	TGTGCCACCAGTCCTAGCGGGTCTTCAGATACGCAGTATTTT	CATSPSGSSDTQYF
NA	few	TRBV10-1	16	TRBJ2-3	TGCGCCAGCAGTGAGTCCGGAGCCTCTAATTCAGATACGCAGTATTTT	CASSESGASNSDTQYF
TRBD2	many	TRBV4-3	16	TRBJ2-1	TGCGCCAGCAGCCAGAGGCGGGGGGAACCCTACAATGAGCAGTTCTTC	CASSQRRGEPYNEQFF
TRBD2	few	TRBV12-3/TRBV12-4	12	TRBJ2-3	TGTGCCAGCAGTTTAAACCTAGCGGGGAACTATTTT	CASSLNLAGNYF
TRBD1	few	TRBV20-1	17	TRBJ2-6	TGCAGTGCTCGTACCACACACAGGGGAACCGGGGCCAACGTCCTGACTTTC	CSARTTHRGTGANVLTF
NA	few	TRBV7-2	15	TRBJ1-1	TGTGCCAGCAGCTTATACGTGAGGGGCAGCGATGAAGCTTTCTTT	CASSLYVRGSDEAFF
NA	few	TRBV10-3	11	TRBJ2-5	TGTGCCATCAGTGAAGGGGGAAACCAGTACTTC	CAISEGGNQYF
NA	few	TRBV10-2	16	TRBJ2-3	TGCGCCACAGAGAGATGGGGGATGACGGCGACAGATACGCAGTATTTT	CATERWGMTATDTQYF
TRBD1	NA	TRBV29-1	14	TRBJ2-2	TGCAGCGTTGAAGCAGGGGGCCGGACCGGGGAGCTGTTTTTT	CSVEAGGRTGELFF